This TCR beta chain is drawn from a study of early stage breast cancer tumors. Broader study findings: Enriched TCRB sequences shared across patients were mostly commonly generated sequences. Chain pairing and CD4, CD8 or FOXP3 expression were not captured.

Note on this clone: Its antigen is as yet unknown.

The CDR3 contains 16 residues. V shed 3 bases and J 7 bases; nucleotides not matched to a gene: 10. From germline, CDR1 is MDHEN and CDR2 SYDVKM. Each sample had two DNA replicates, 0.5 ug blood or around 1.5 ug tissue. Data came from immunoSEQ multiplex PCR; TCRdb stores just in-frame clones and leaves some out. Among some 6,000 clones listed, roughly 80% were seen once. The clonotype was recovered from a person between 70 and 80 years old with breast cancer. The material sequenced was normal breast tissue next to the tumor. This chain links TRBV28 with TRBJ1-5, with TRBD1 matching 9 bases. CDR3 DNA sequence: TGTGCCAGCAGTTTCCGGGGACAGGGTGTAGGGCAGCCCCAGCATTTT. This translates into CASSFRGQGVGQPQHF.